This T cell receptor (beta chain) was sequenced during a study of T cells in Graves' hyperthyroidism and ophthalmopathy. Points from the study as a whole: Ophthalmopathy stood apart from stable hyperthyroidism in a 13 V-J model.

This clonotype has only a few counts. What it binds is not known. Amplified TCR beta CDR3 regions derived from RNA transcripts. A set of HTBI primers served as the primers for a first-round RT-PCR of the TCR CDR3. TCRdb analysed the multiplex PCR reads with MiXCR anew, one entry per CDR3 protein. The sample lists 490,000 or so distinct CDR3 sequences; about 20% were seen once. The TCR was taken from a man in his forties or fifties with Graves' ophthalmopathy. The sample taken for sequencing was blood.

Here the CDR3 reads CASIQRGVVYEQYF. The CDR3 DNA sequence: TGTGCCAGTATACAGCGGGGGGTCGTTTACGAGCAGTACTTC. The chain couples TRBV6-1 to TRBJ2-7; 9 bases are shared with TRBD2. CDR3 size: 14 residues. Germline CDR1 and CDR2: MNHNS and SASEGT. V lost 9 bases, J lost 4 bases, and 10 bases stayed unmatched.